This T cell receptor (beta chain) was sequenced in a study of lymphopenia after photon versus proton radiotherapy. Broader study findings: Relative stability marked proton patients; photon patients lost diversity and naive cells. Post-nadir diversity loss with photons came from oligoclonal expansion, particularly CD8+ Temra cells.

A word on this clone: Its matching antigen is unknown.

Profiled with immunoSEQ multiplex PCR; TCRdb holds only in-frame clones, not every one. The sample carries about 35,000 clones, approximately 90% recorded once. Trimming took 4 bases from V and 10 from J, leaving 17 bases between them. CDR1 is SGHRS, CDR2 YFSETQ, per germline. CDR3 length equals 13 residues. Material: peripheral blood, obtained from a patient treated with photon-based radiotherapy. The chain links TRBV5-1 to TRBJ1-1, with TRBD1 as a possible D gene (5 bases). The receptor comes from a man in his 60s with cholangiocarcinoma. This chain's CDR3 is CASSQDTSVRAFF. CDR3 in DNA: TGCGCCAGCAGCCAGGACACCTCGGTTCGAGCTTTCTTT.